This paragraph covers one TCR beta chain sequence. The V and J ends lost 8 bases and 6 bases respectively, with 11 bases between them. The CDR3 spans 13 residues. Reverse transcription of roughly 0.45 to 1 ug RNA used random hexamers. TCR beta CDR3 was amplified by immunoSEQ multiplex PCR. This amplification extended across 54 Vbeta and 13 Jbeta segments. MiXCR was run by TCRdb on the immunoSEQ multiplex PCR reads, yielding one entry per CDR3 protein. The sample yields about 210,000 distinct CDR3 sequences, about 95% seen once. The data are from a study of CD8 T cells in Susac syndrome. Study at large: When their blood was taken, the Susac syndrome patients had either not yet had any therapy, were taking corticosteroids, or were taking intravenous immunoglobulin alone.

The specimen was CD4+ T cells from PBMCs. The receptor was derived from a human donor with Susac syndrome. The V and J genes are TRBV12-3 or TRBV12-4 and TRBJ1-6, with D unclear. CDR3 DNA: TGTGCCAGCCAGTTCGCTGTTAATTCACCCCTCCACTTT. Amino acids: CASQFAVNSPLHF.